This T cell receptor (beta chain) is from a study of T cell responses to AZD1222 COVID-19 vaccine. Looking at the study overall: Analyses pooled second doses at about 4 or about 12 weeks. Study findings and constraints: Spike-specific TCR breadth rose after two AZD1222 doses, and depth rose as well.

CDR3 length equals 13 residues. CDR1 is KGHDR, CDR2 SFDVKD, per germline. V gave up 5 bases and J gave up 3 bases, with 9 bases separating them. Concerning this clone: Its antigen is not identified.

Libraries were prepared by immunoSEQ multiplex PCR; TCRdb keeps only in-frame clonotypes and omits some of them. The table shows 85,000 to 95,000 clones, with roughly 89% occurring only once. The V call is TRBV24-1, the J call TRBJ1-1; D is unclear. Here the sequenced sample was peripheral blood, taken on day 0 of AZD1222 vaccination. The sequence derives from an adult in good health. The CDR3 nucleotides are TGTGCCACCAGTGCTAACCAACACACTGAAGCTTTCTTT. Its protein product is CATSANQHTEAFF.